This T cell receptor (beta chain) was sequenced for a study of T-cell reconstitution after alpha-beta-depleted transplantation in children. Unique molecular identifiers were incorporated into the prepared TCRbeta library. TCRdb re-called the PCR reads through MiXCR, storing one row per CDR3 protein. Here the sample spans around 200,000 distinct CDR3 sequences, 8% to 10% being singletons. The sample holds a few counts of this clonotype. This CDR3 has 13 amino acids. The V gene lost 7 bases and the J gene lost 2 bases, with 10 bases spanning the gap. The germline CDR1 and CDR2 sequences are SGHTA and FQGNSA.

The sequence derives from a human donor who donated a stem cell graft to a child with acute lymphoblastic leukemia. The material was PBMCs from the stem cell graft donor, obtained from the stem cell graft. The rearrangement uses TRBV7-2 and TRBJ2-3, with a tentative D call TRBD1 (5 bases). The CDR3 region has the DNA TGTGCCAGCATCCCAGGGAACACAGATACGCAGTATTTT. It specifies CASIPGNTDTQYF.